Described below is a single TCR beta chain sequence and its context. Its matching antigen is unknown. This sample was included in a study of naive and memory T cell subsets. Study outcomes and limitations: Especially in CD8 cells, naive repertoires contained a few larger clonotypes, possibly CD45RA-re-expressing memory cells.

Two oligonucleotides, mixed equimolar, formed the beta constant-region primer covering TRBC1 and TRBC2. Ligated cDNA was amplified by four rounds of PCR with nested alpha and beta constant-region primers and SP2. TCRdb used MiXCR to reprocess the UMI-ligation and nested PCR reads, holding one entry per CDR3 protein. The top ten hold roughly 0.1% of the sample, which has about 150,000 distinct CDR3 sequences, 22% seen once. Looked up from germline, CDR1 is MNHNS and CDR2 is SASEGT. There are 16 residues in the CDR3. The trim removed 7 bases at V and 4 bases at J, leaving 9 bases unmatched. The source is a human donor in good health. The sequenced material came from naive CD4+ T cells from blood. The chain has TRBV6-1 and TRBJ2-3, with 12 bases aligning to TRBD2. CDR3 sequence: CASTPTSGSRADTQYF. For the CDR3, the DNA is TGTGCCAGCACCCCGACTAGCGGGAGTAGGGCAGATACGCAGTATTTT.